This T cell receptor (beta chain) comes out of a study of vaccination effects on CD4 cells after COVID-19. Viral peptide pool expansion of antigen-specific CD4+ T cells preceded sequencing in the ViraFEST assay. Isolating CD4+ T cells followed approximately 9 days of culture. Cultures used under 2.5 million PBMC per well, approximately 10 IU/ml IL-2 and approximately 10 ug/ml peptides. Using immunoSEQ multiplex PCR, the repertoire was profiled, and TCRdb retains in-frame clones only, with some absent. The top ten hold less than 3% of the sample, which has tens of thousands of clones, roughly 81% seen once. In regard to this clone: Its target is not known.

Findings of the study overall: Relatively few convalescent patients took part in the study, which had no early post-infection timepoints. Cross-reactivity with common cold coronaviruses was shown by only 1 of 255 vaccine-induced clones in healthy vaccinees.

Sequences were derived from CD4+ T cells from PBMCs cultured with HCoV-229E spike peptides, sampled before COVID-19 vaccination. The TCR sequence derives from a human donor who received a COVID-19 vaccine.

DNA of the CDR3: TGTGCCAGCAGCTTGGGTCCCGAGGCAGGAAACACCATATATTTT. Translated, it gives CASSLGPEAGNTIYF. This chain joins TRBV5-6 and TRBJ1-3, with unresolved D. Trimming took 0 bases from V and 4 from J, leaving 11 bases between them. The CDR3 has 15 amino acids. The V gene's germline CDR1 is SGHDT and CDR2 YYEEEE.